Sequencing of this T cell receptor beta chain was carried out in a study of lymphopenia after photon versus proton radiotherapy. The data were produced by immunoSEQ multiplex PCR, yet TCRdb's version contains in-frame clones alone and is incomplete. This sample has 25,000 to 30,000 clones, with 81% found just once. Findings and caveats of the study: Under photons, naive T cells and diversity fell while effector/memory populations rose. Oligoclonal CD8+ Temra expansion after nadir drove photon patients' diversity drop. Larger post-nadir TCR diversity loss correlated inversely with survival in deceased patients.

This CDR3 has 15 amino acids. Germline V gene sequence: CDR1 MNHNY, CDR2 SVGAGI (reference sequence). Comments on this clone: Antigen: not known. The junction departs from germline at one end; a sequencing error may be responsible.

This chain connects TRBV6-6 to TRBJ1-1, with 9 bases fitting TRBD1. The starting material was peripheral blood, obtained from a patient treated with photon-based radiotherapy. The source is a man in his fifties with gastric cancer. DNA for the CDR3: TGTGCCAGCAGTCGGACAGGGGTTAAGAACACTGTAGCTTTCTTT. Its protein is CASSRTGVKNTVAFF.